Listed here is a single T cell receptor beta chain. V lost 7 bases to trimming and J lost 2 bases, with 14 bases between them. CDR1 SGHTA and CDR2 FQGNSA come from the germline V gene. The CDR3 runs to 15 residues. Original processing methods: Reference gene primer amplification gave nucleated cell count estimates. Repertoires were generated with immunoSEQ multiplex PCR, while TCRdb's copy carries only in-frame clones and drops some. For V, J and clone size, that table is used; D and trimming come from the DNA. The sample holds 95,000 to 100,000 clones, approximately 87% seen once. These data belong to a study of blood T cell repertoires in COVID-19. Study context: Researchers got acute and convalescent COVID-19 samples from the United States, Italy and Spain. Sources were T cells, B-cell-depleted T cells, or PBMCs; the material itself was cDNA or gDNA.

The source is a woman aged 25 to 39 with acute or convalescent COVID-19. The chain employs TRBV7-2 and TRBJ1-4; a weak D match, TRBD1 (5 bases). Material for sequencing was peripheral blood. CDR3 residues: CASKVSGLTNEKLFF. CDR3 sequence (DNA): TGTGCCAGCAAAGTTTCAGGGTTGACTAATGAAAAACTGTTTTTT.